One and the same sample provided the 14 T cell receptor beta chains below, sequenced in a study of blood T cell repertoires in COVID-19. Only in-frame clones appear in the TCRdb table, and some are missing; sequencing was by immunoSEQ multiplex PCR. The sample holds 200,000 to 300,000 clones; about nine tenths are singletons and the top ten take 0.8% to 0.95%. The specimen was peripheral blood. These receptors came from a man aged 25 to 45 with COVID-19, enrolled during active disease.

J is TRBJ1-2 and V is TRBV5-4, with 9 positions matching TRBD1. The CDR3 has 15 residues. From germline, CDR1 is SGHNT and CDR2 YYREEE (reference sequence). V shed 4 bases and J 5 bases; nucleotides not matched to a gene: 9. The CDR3 spells CASSREPGQGYGYTF. CDR3 in DNA: TGTGCCAGCAGCCGTGAACCGGGACAGGGATATGGCTACACCTTC.

In its sample, this clone was seen once. The V and J genes are TRBV19 and TRBJ1-4; D may be TRBD1 (5 bases). Germline V CDR1 and CDR2: LNHDA, SQIVND (reference sequence). The CDR3 is made up of 11 amino acids. V lost 10 bases and J 10 bases, leaving 13 bases between the germline ends. DNA for the CDR3: TGTGCCACCGGGGGGGGAGGAAAACTGTTTTTT. This sequence encodes CATGGGGKLFF.

This clone was picked up one time. The V call is TRBV7-9, the J call TRBJ2-5; possibly TRBD1 for D (5 bases). The CDR3 runs 15 residues. Trimming removed 5 bases at V and 5 bases at J, with 18 bases between. CDR1 and CDR2 (germline): SEHNR, FQNEAQ (reference sequence). DNA for the CDR3: TGTGCCAGCAGCCCCAGGGCCCAAAATCGGGAGACCCAGTACTTC. It codes for CASSPRAQNRETQYF.

This chain links TRBV19 with TRBJ2-3; the match to TRBD2 covers 9 bases. The germline V gene has CDR1 LNHDA and CDR2 SQIVND (reference sequence). This CDR3 has 17 amino acids. The junction had 10 bases not matched to a gene; V was cut back by 5 bases and J by 1 base. For the CDR3, the DNA is TGTGCCAGTAGTCCCCGCGGGGGGGCCGGGGGCACAGATACGCAGTATTTT. Its protein is CASSPRGGAGGTDTQYF.

The V gene is TRBV5-1, the J gene TRBJ2-1; D remains ambiguous. There are 11 residues in the CDR3. Trimming cost V 0 bases and J 9 bases, with 4 bases left between them. Germline CDR1 is SGHRS and CDR2 is YFSETQ. In DNA, the CDR3 is TGCGCCAGCAGCTTGGAAGCTGAGCAGTTCTTC. It specifies CASSLEAEQFF.

The count of this clone is one. V usage is TRBV5-1 and J usage is TRBJ2-1; 9 positions match TRBD2. This CDR3 comprises 16 residues. Germline CDR1 SGHRS, CDR2 YFSETQ. V lost 4 bases, J lost 4 bases, and 9 bases stayed unmatched. The CDR3 nucleotides are TGCGCCAGCAGCACCAACCTAGCGGGGTCTTACAATGAGCAGTTCTTC. Its translation is CASSTNLAGSYNEQFF.

The rearrangement uses TRBV7-3 and TRBJ1-6; no clear D. The CDR3 runs 13 residues. Trimming pared 5 bases from V and 6 bases from J, leaving 8 bases between. Germline-derived CDR1 and CDR2 are SGHTA and FQGTGA. DNA of the CDR3: TGTGCCAGCAGCCCCACGGGTAATTCACCCCTCCACTTT. It translates to CASSPTGNSPLHF.

The chain joins TRBV12-3 or TRBV12-4 to TRBJ1-1, with 7 nucleotides matching TRBD1. The V segment lost 5 bases and the J segment 5 bases; nucleotides outside the gene matches: 5. The CDR3 covers 13 residues. The CDR3 nucleotides read TGTGCCAGCAGTCTCGGGACAGTTACTGAAGCTTTCTTT. Its translation is CASSLGTVTEAFF.

V is TRBV6-5 and J is TRBJ2-3, with 7 bases aligning to TRBD2. The CDR3 has 16 residues. Germline V lookup: CDR1 MNHEY, CDR2 SVGAGI. The junction had 5 bases not matched to a gene; V was cut back by 0 bases and J by 2 bases. Here the CDR3 reads CASSYSSGENTDTQYF. As DNA, the CDR3 is TGTGCCAGCAGTTACTCGAGCGGGGAAAACACAGATACGCAGTATTTT.

The gene calls are TRBV30 and TRBJ1-4, with D tentatively TRBD1 (6 bases). Trimming took off 8 bases at V and 3 bases at J, with 7 bases between the two ends. CDR3 length: 11 amino acids. Germline assignment: CDR1 GTSNPN and CDR2 SVGIG (reference sequence). CDR3 amino acids: CARQANEKLFF. In DNA, the CDR3 is TGTGCCCGACAGGCTAATGAAAAACTGTTTTTT. Based on the CDR3 plus reference TRBV30 and TRBJ1-4, the full variable domain is SQTIHQWPATLVQPVGSPLSLECTVEGTSNPNLYWYRQAAGRGLQLLFYSVGIGQISSEVPQNLSASRPQDRQFILSSKKLLLSDSGFYLCARQANEKLFFGSGTQLSVL.

The V gene is TRBV7-7, the J gene TRBJ2-5, with 8 bases identical to TRBD2. The trim removed 6 bases at V and 5 bases at J, leaving 5 bases unmatched. CDR1 SSHAT and CDR2 FNYEAQ come from the germline V gene (reference sequence). The CDR3 spans 13 residues. The DNA of the CDR3 is TGTGCCAGCAGTTCGCGACTAGCGGAGACCCAGTACTTC. It codes for CASSSRLAETQYF.

This chain links TRBV5-1 with TRBJ2-7; 7 positions match TRBD1. There are 13 residues in the CDR3. Germline V gene sequence: CDR1 SGHRS, CDR2 YFSETQ. The trim removed 2 bases at V and 13 bases at J, leaving 12 bases unmatched. The CDR3 sequence: CASSFDRVEPLYF. Here the CDR3 DNA reads TGCGCCAGCAGCTTCGACAGGGTCGAACCCTTATACTTC.

V is TRBV21-1 and J is TRBJ2-2; TRBD2 is the table's D call and was not checked against the DNA. TRBV21-1 is a listed pseudogene. The CDR3 is made up of 15 amino acids. The CDR3 nucleotides read TGTGCCAGCAGCAAAGGAGGTGGTTTCACCGGGGAGCTGTTTTTT. Its translation: CASSKGGGFTGELFF.

J is TRBJ2-7 and V is TRBV6-5; D is possibly TRBD1 (5 bases). This CDR3 has 12 amino acids. Trimming shortened V by 5 bases and J by 4 bases, and 9 bases separated the two germline ends. The germline CDR1 and CDR2 sequences are MNHEY and SVGAGI. The CDR3 sequence is CASSQQGYEQYF. CDR3 nucleotides: TGTGCCAGCAGTCAGCAGGGTTACGAGCAGTACTTC.